The entry below gives a single T cell receptor beta chain sequence along with its context. What it binds is unknown. The record originates from a study of cytomegalovirus exposure and HLA in healthy donors. Points from the study as a whole: In a later analysis, TCR beta V- and J-gene trimming showed a link to a missense DCLRE1C variant.

The CDR3 extends over 20 amino acids. Germline V lookup: CDR1 LGHNA, CDR2 YNFKEQ. The trim removed 0 bases at V and 5 bases at J, leaving 14 bases unmatched. The primer mix had 60 Vbeta and 13 Jbeta primers. Sequencing was performed with immunoSEQ multiplex PCR; in TCRdb, only in-frame clones are kept and a portion is missing. Of around 99,000 clones listed, approximately 63% are singletons. These donors, healthy bone marrow donors, were studied. At collection, donors were nominally healthy, but unrecorded immune exposures were probable. The receptor comes from a woman aged 25-40 years in good health and CMV-seronegative. The V call is TRBV4-2, the J call TRBJ2-1; TRBD2 aligns across 12 bases. Sequencing input: PBMCs. The CDR3, as DNA: TGTGCCAGCAGCCAAGATTTTAGGACTAGCGGGGCACCGACGGACAATGAGCAGTTCTTC. Amino acids: CASSQDFRTSGAPTDNEQFF.